This T cell receptor beta chain was sequenced for a study of regulatory T cells in long-lasting Graves disease (dated by TCRdb to 2020 to 2022). Regarding the study in general: Antithyroid drugs had been taken for less than 3 months by newly diagnosed Graves' disease patients. Persistent Graves' disease patients were compared with newly diagnosed Graves' disease patients by peripheral blood TCR sequencing and RNA sequencing. The study took place in China and was registered as a clinical trial. TCR sequencing covered about 13 persistent and 20 newly diagnosed Graves' disease patients, some 33 samples in total.

The sample holds many counts of this clonotype. It has no known antigen specificity. Base quality data are lacking; no much larger clone is found one base away. In the paper's terms, the time point label means: newly diagnosed GD, antithyroid drugs for less than 3 months. For both TCR sequencing and RNA sequencing, RNA was extracted from PBMCs using TRIzol. The diagnosis of Graves' disease was made according to American Thyroid Association guidelines. The patients came from an endocrinology department in Xi'an, China. Each patient gave 8.5 to 9.5 milliliters of peripheral blood, collected in an EDTA anticoagulant tube. PBMCs were isolated by Ficoll Paque Plus density gradient separation without further T cell sorting. An Agilent 2100 Bioanalyzer and agarose gel were used to check RNA quality, and a NanoDrop 2000 was used to measure RNA concentration. General study outcomes and caveats: Preferential use of TRBV28, TRBJ1-2 and TRBJ2-5 was observed in persistent disease, whereas TRBV20-1 and TRBJ2-1 were favored in newly diagnosed disease. Because the primary lesion, thyroid tissue, could not be accessed, the study looked at peripheral blood alone. Lower TCR Shannon entropy and fewer highly expanded clones were observed in persistent Graves' disease patients than in newly diagnosed patients, which suggested clonal expansion. The small sample size was acknowledged by the authors as a limitation that may reduce accuracy. Only the TCR beta chain was sequenced and analyzed. A larger number of public clonotypes was shared among persistent patients (fewer than 3,000) than among newly diagnosed patients (around 870).

The protocol used for the library was multiplex PCR. The sequencer was an Illumina HiSeq 4000. iRepertoire HTBI primers and Arm-PCR amplification of CDR3 regions were used to construct TCR beta libraries. Before sequencing, the PCR products underwent gel purification. In the original analysis: A total of 60 to 80 TRBV and some 13 TRBJ segments were identified across samples and were used for gene usage analysis of CDR3 amino acid clonotypes. COPE and FqMerger were used to merge the filtered high-quality paired reads into contigs. BLAST was used to align contigs to IMGT TRBV, TRBD and TRBJ reference genes, with CDR3 defined following IMGT. Any clonotype with a frequency above 0.1% was counted as a highly expanded clone. Repertoire diversity was measured by Shannon entropy, and V-J evenness by the Gini coefficient. A clonotype found in more than one individual was treated as public. TCRdb trimmed public reads at Q25 via fastp, called clones via MiXCR and kept in-frame beta chains. Each CDR3 protein gets just one entry, which takes the most common genes and DNA from the rows behind it. TCRdb's processing, not the study's, gives the V and J calls here. This sample comprises just over 600,000 distinct CDR3 sequences, roughly 15% of them detected only once. Of the sample, under 20% is held by the ten largest clones.

V ends up 7 bases short and J 9 bases short, with an unmatched junction base count of 5. The CDR3 measures 12 amino acids from cysteine to phenylalanine. Only the CDR3 region is kept as DNA, spanning 36 bases read in frame from base 1. CDR1 SGHAT and CDR2 FQDESV were looked up in the germline V gene (reference sequence). The sample was also reused in another study, on T cells in Graves' hyperthyroidism and ophthalmopathy. The second study reports: Stable Graves' hyperthyroidism was defined as no progression to ophthalmopathy during 18 months of follow-up. Hyperthyroidism patients were newly diagnosed, with disease duration under 2 months, and aged 18 to 65 years. Exclusion was applied to patients with uncontrolled infections, other autoimmune diseases, pregnancy or lactation. Diagnoses relied on clinical symptoms, serum thyroxine and TRAb, thyroid ultrasound and orbital computed tomography. The first round of RT-PCR for the TCR CDR3 was performed with the HTBI primer set and the Qiagen OneStep RT-PCR kit. Most expanded thyroid clonotypes (frequency above 0.001) were also detected in blood, suggesting blood repertoires may reflect thyroid immune responses. A model built on a 13 V-J signature distinguished ophthalmopathy from stable hyperthyroidism, reaching 85% to 90% sensitivity and around 81% specificity in cross-validation and 80%/75% in testing. In validation, progression to ophthalmopathy was predicted by the model with roughly 71% sensitivity and 72% to 85% specificity, a median of approximately 7.1 months before onset. To identify TCR V-J signatures that set the groups apart, the researchers used a discovery cohort of 100 patients, made up of fewer than 50 with Graves' ophthalmopathy and about 60 with stable Graves' hyperthyroidism. An independent validation cohort of around 19 hyperthyroidism patients and about 15 patients who later progressed to ophthalmopathy tested prospective prediction of ophthalmopathy. The roughly 100 discovery patients were randomly divided into training and test sets at a 7:3 ratio. Thyroid tissue and blood T-cell repertoires from about six Graves' hyperthyroidism patients were also compared in the study. After sampling, hyperthyroidism patients received methimazole starting at 30 mg daily, and ophthalmopathy patients received high-dose intravenous methylprednisolone. Libraries were constructed in a second round of multiplex PCR, after which size selection and purification were performed. Sequencing of the libraries was done on an Illumina HiSeq2000 using paired-end 100 bp reads. SOAPnuke was used to process the raw data, with reads discarded if the reads contained adapters or uncalled bases, had a mean Phred below 15, or lacked an exact constant-primer or identifier match. High-quality paired reads were merged using COPE v1.2.5, and each unique nucleotide sequence was defined as a clonotype. MiTCR v1.1 was used to align clonotypes to the IMGT TRBV, TRBD and TRBJ reference segments. Analysis was restricted to V-J combinations with a frequency above 0.0001, which covered 99% to 99.2% of repertoires. A TCS score was defined as the ratio between F50 (clonal expansion) and ExV (chaos), using BLOSUM62-based TCRdist between CDR3 peptides within each V-J. Welch's t-statistics and random forest reduced around 520 V-J features to 13, which were used in a naive Bayes classifier (R e1071). Sample size was not statistically predetermined, and blinding of investigators to group allocation was not performed. The paper reports TCR Vbeta CDR3 sequencing of more than 120 peripheral blood samples: approximately 41 ophthalmopathy, 75 to 80 hyperthyroidism and 17 progressor patients.

The sequence was obtained from a woman aged 25 to 45 with Graves disease. Donor details come from another sample of the same person, matched by shared clones. The sequence joins TRBV11-1 to TRBJ2-4, and 8 bases in between align with TRBD1. Sequencing was performed on peripheral blood mononuclear cells (PBMCs), taken at new diagnosis, from a patient treated with antithyroid drugs. The CDR3 region has the sequence CASTDRATIQYF. The nucleotide sequence reads as follows: TGTGCCAGCACGGACAGGGCAACCATTCAGTACTTC.